The 25 T cell receptor beta chains below were found in one sample sequenced in a study of blood T cells in healthy people across ages. Using a J-beta primer mix together with a sample-barcoded 5' primer, a second PCR was run for roughly 7 to 11 cycles. TCRdb called the 5' RACE reads again in MiXCR, with one record for every CDR3 protein. The sample has hundreds of thousands of distinct CDR3 sequences; around two fifths are singletons. The sample consisted of blood. These receptors were obtained from a man aged 55 to 69 in good health.

This clonotype was counted between two and nine times. The genes are TRBV12-3 or TRBV12-4 and TRBJ2-4; D remains ambiguous. The CDR3 totals 14 residues. V dropped 6 bases and J dropped 0 bases, with 9 bases sitting between them. The CDR3 region has the DNA TGTGCCAGCAGCTTCCCATTAGCCAAAAACATTCAGTACTTC. It specifies CASSFPLAKNIQYF.

The chain recombines TRBV6-1 with TRBJ2-5; D assignment may be TRBD1 or TRBD2 (5 bases each). The germline CDR1 and CDR2 sequences are MNHNS and SASEGT. The CDR3 is 13 amino acids. The V end was cut by 0 bases, the J end by 5 bases, with 7 bases between. For the CDR3, the DNA is TGTGCCAGCAGTGAAGCGGGGGTCGAGACCCAGTACTTC. Translated: CASSEAGVETQYF.

This chain uses TRBV7-2 with TRBJ1-1; D is unclear. CDR3 length equals 16 residues. Germline assignment: CDR1 SGHTA and CDR2 FQGNSA. V lost 2 bases, J lost 0 bases, and 13 bases lay in between. The CDR3 DNA is TGTGCCAGCAGCTTAAGGCAGGCTTTAATGAACACTGAAGCTTTCTTT. It translates to CASSLRQALMNTEAFF.

Of note for this clonotype: This is likely a read error, given that the CDR3 carries no conserved phenylalanine or tryptophan at its end. V is TRBV11-3 and J is TRBJ2-6, with D hard to call. Germline-derived CDR1 and CDR2 are SGHNT and YENEEA. This CDR3 region has 17 residues. V lost 5 bases and J 1 base, leaving 15 bases between the germline ends. The CDR3 coding sequence is TGTGCCAGCAGCGGGCGGTCCCTTTGGTCTGGGGCCAACGTCCTGACTTTA. Translated, it gives CASSGRSLWSGANVLTL.

The chain links TRBV7-2 to TRBJ2-3, with D possibly matching TRBD2 (5 bases). There are 16 residues in the CDR3. Trimming shortened V by 4 bases and J by 6 bases, and 20 bases separated the two germline ends. Germline V gene data show CDR1 as SGHTA and CDR2 as FQGNSA. The CDR3 sequence: CASSSPGGLKVDTQYF. The CDR3 bases are TGTGCCAGCAGCTCCCCGGGCGGGTTGAAAGTGGATACGCAGTATTTT.

This clonotype was counted between two and nine times. The chain is built from TRBV7-9 and TRBJ2-3; a possible D gene is TRBD2 (5 bases). Germline V gene lookup returns CDR1 SEHNR and CDR2 FQNEAQ (reference sequence). The CDR3 loop spans 15 amino acids. Trimming removed 5 bases from V and 1 base from J, with 13 bases in between. CDR3 amino acids: CASSERASRTDTQYF. For the CDR3, the DNA is TGTGCCAGCAGCGAACGGGCTAGCCGCACAGATACGCAGTATTTT. Combining the CDR3 with reference TRBV7-9 and TRBJ2-3 gives the whole variable domain DTGVSQNPRHKITKRGQNVTFRCDPISEHNRLYWYRQTLGQGPEFLTYFQNEAQLEKSRLLSDRFSAERPKGSFSTLEIQRTEQGDSAMYLCASSERASRTDTQYFGPGTRLTVL.

This clonotype was picked up a small number of times. The V and J genes are TRBV9 and TRBJ1-2; D not resolved. The germline CDR1 and CDR2 sequences are SGDLS and YYNGEE. Trimming took 0 bases from V and 2 from J, leaving 8 bases between them. This CDR3 is built from 14 residues. The chain's CDR3 is CASSVGRVNYGYTF. CDR3 nucleotide sequence: TGTGCCAGCAGCGTAGGGAGGGTCAACTATGGCTACACCTTC.

The genes are TRBV5-1 and TRBJ2-2; maybe TRBD1 (6 bases). Germline-derived CDR1 and CDR2 are SGHRS and YFSETQ. Trimming took 4 bases from V and 3 from J, leaving 13 bases between them. The CDR3 runs to 15 residues. In DNA, the CDR3 is TGCGCCAGCAGCGAACAGGGTTTTTACACCGGGGAGCTGTTTTTT. Encoded protein: CASSEQGFYTGELFF.

This clonotype was counted a few times. This chain links TRBV7-2 with TRBJ2-1; D may correspond to TRBD1 or TRBD2 (5 bases each). Trimming took 3 bases from V and 6 from J, leaving 21 bases between them. Germline CDR1 reads SGHTA; CDR2 reads FQGNSA. The CDR3 loop spans 17 amino acids. The CDR3 coding sequence is TGTGCCAGCAGCTTCCCCTCAACGGGACGCCAGGCCAATGAGCAGTTCTTC. Amino acid sequence: CASSFPSTGRQANEQFF.

Worth noting for this clonotype: A read error may account for a junction end that differs from germline. The chain is built from TRBV11-2 and TRBJ2-4, with 8 bases lining up with TRBD2. CDR3 length: 15 amino acids. The germline V gene encodes CDR1 SGHAT and CDR2 FQNNGV. The CDR3: CANSFNGGASNIQYF. The DNA of the CDR3 is TGTGCCAACAGCTTTAACGGGGGGGCGTCAAACATTCAGTACTTC.

This clonotype has only a few counts. The rearrangement joins TRBV4-3 to TRBJ1-6; D is ambiguous. The germline V gene has CDR1 LGHNA and CDR2 YSLEER. The V end lost 0 bases, the J end lost 10 bases, and 10 bases lay between the germline ends. The CDR3 covers 14 residues. CDR3 residues: CASSQELGQSPLHF. CDR3 coding DNA: TGCGCCAGCAGCCAAGAATTAGGGCAGTCACCCCTCCACTTT.

The V call is TRBV6-1, the J call TRBJ1-4, with a tentative D call TRBD1 (5 bases). Germline CDR1 reads MNHNS; CDR2 reads SASEGT. The CDR3 is 14 amino acids. Trimming left V 3 bases short and J 4 bases short, with 9 bases between. The CDR3 region has the DNA TGTGCCAGCAGTGACCCGGGACTTAATGAAAAACTGTTTTTT. Its protein product is CASSDPGLNEKLFF.

This chain connects TRBV21-1 to TRBJ2-3; TRBD2, as called in the table, went unchecked against the DNA. TRBV21-1 is given as a pseudogene. The CDR3 has 13 amino acids. The DNA for the CDR3 is TGTGCCAGCAGCAAAATAGCGGGGGGGTCGCAGTATTTT. This sequence encodes CASSKIAGGSQYF.

This clonotype has a handful of counts. A read error may produce the germline difference seen at one junction end. The V gene is TRBV20-1, the J gene TRBJ1-2; the match to TRBD1 covers 9 bases. The CDR3 totals 13 residues. Germline loops: CDR1 DFQATT, CDR2 SNEGSKA (reference sequence). CDR3 sequence (DNA): TGTAGTGCGCCGGACAGGGGAGCCTATGGCTACACCTTC. Translating gives CSAPDRGAYGYTF.

The chain has TRBV29-1 and TRBJ1-1; D is uncertain. V shed 3 bases and J shed 1 base, with 6 bases lying between them. The CDR3 length is 12 residues. CDR1 is SQVTM, CDR2 ANQGSEA, per germline. CDR3 region: CSVDLTNTEAFF. The CDR3 bases are TGCAGCGTTGATCTAACGAACACTGAAGCTTTCTTT.

The V and J genes are TRBV7-2 and TRBJ2-2; 7 nucleotides line up with TRBD2. Germline values: CDR1 SGHTA, CDR2 FQGNSA. This CDR3 region has 14 residues. Germline trimming cut 5 bases from V and 7 bases from J; bases unmatched to any gene: 7. This CDR3 reads CASSRRGLGGELFF. The CDR3 DNA reads TGTGCCAGCAGCCGGCGGGGGTTGGGCGGGGAGCTGTTTTTT.

The chain joins TRBV20-1 to TRBJ2-3; the match to TRBD1 covers 8 bases. The junction had 7 bases not matched to a gene; V was cut back by 6 bases and J by 2 bases. The CDR3 consists of 14 residues. Germline lookup yields CDR1 DFQATT and CDR2 SNEGSKA (reference sequence). The CDR3 DNA is TGCAGTGCCCCAACGGACAGGGTCACAGATACGCAGTATTTT. This codes for CSAPTDRVTDTQYF.

This clonotype turned up a few times. This rearrangement joins TRBV5-1 to TRBJ1-2; 9 nucleotides match TRBD1. CDR3 length equals 15 residues. CDR1 and CDR2 from the germline V gene are SGHRS and YFSETQ. Losses at the gene ends were 4 bases for V and 5 bases for J; bases not matched to a gene: 9. CDR3 DNA sequence: TGCGCCAGCAGCGCCTCCGGGACAGGGTCGTATGGCTACACCTTC. Translated, it gives CASSASGTGSYGYTF.

V gene TRBV9 combines with J gene TRBJ2-5, with TRBD2 matching 7 bases. V dropped 4 bases and J dropped 5; count of bases not matched to a gene: 14. This CDR3 has 16 residues. Germline V gene data show CDR1 as SGDLS and CDR2 as YYNGEE. The CDR3 DNA reads TGTGCCAGCAGCCCCCTCTTTAGCGAGGGAGGGGAGACCCAGTACTTC. Translation: CASSPLFSEGGETQYF.

This sequence joins TRBV12-3 or TRBV12-4 and TRBJ1-5; no clear D. V shed 6 bases and J shed 11 bases, with 23 bases lying between them. The CDR3 runs 15 residues. CDR3 region: CASSTADRNSGAQHF. Written as DNA, the CDR3 is TGTGCCAGCAGCACCGCAGACCGCAATAGTGGGGCCCAGCATTTT.

In this sample, this clonotype turned up a few times. The rearrangement links TRBV11-2 to TRBJ2-5, with 9 bases matching TRBD2. CDR3 size: 16 residues. The V gene end was trimmed by 5 bases and the J gene end by 1 base; junction bases not matched to a gene: 8. Germline V gives CDR1 SGHAT, CDR2 FQNNGV. As DNA, the CDR3 is TGTGCCAGCAGCCGGAGACTAGCGGAGGTCCAAGAGACCCAGTACTTC. Translated: CASSRRLAEVQETQYF.

Comments on this clonotype: One end of the junction fails to match germline, which may point to a read error. The DNA for the CDR3 is TGCGGTGCTAGGTGGGGGCTAGCAGGGGCGACTCAGTACTTC. Translated, it gives CGARWGLAGATQYF. This chain connects TRBV20-1 to TRBJ2-5, with D perhaps matching TRBD1 (6 bases). CDR3 length equals 14 residues. Germline V CDR1 and CDR2: DFQATT, SNEGSKA (reference sequence).

This clonotype occurred a few times. V is TRBV20-1 and J is TRBJ2-1; 8 bases are a match to TRBD2. V was clipped by 5 bases and J by 1 base; unmatched bases: 10. This CDR3 comprises 16 residues. The germline V gene encodes CDR1 DFQATT and CDR2 SNEGSKA (reference sequence). In DNA, the CDR3 is TGCAGTGCTCCCTCTCGGGGGGGGCTTTCCTACAATGAGCAGTTCTTC. Amino acid sequence: CSAPSRGGLSYNEQFF.

This clonotype was detected only once. The chain uses TRBV29-1 and TRBJ1-5; D is perhaps TRBD1 (5 bases). Germline V gives CDR1 SQVTM, CDR2 ANQGSEA. V lost 4 bases and J lost 5, with 12 bases in between. CDR3 length equals 13 residues. The chain's CDR3 is CSVGRGIDQPQHF. CDR3 bases: TGCAGCGTTGGACGGGGGATCGATCAGCCCCAGCATTTT.

The table lists this clonotype with a few counts. V is TRBV5-1 and J is TRBJ1-1; 9 bases align to TRBD1. After removal of 0 bases from V and 1 base from J, the junction contained 1 base not matched to a gene. CDR1 and CDR2 (germline): SGHRS, YFSETQ. This CDR3 region has 15 residues. The CDR3 here is CASSLGTGANTEAFF. The CDR3 nucleotides read TGCGCCAGCAGCTTGGGGACAGGGGCGAACACTGAAGCTTTCTTT.